The present TCR beta chain was sequenced within a study of graft-versus-host responses after intestinal transplantation. Turning to the study itself: Transplants given to recipients were multivisceral, liver-intestinal, or isolated intestinal. Induction using anti-thymocyte globulin, followed by tacrolimus and steroids for two to four years, was given to all recipients. The study's findings and limits: Within allografts, high graft-versus-host to host-versus-graft clonal ratios were seen among patients with graft-donor T cell macrochimerism. Researchers found peak circulating GvH clone levels linked to early post-transplant HvG declines.

Trimming stripped 4 bases from V and 8 bases from J, with 17 bases between. CDR1 is SGHAT and CDR2 is FQNNGV in the germline V gene. This CDR3 has 15 amino acids. Only in-frame clones appear in the TCRdb table, and some are missing; sequencing was by immunoSEQ multiplex PCR. The sample gives 29,000 or so clones, 65% to 80% of which show up once; less than 4% is in the top ten. Intraepithelial and lamina propria lymphocytes were released after the graft tissue was processed. This clone was recorded a few times. What it binds is not known. The sequences come from ileum tissue, collected 98 days after intestinal transplantation. This TCR was sampled from a human patient who received an intestinal transplant, so some T cells may come from the graft donor. This chain uses TRBV11-2 with TRBJ1-4; possibly TRBD1 for D (5 bases). The CDR3 DNA reads TGTGCCAGCAGCTCCCCCGGGACTCCGAAGGAAAAACTGTTTTTT. It is translated as CASSSPGTPKEKLFF.